The sequence of this TCR beta chain was determined in a study of blood T cell repertoires in COVID-19. About the research overall: Both acute and convalescent COVID-19 samples were obtained from the United States, Italy and Spain. From T cells, B-cell-depleted T cells, or PBMCs came the material, which was cDNA or gDNA.

Per the study methods: Reference gene primer amplification gave nucleated cell count estimates. Data came from immunoSEQ multiplex PCR; TCRdb stores just in-frame clones and leaves some out. V, J and clone size were drawn from that table, and D and trimming were deduced from the DNA. This sample yields 450,000 to 500,000 clones, of which approximately 85% are seen a single time; approximately 3.2% belongs to the top ten. V lost 8 bases and J lost 5, with 15 bases in between. This CDR3 region has 14 residues. The V gene's germline CDR1 is MNHEY and CDR2 SVGAGI. The sequence was collected from a human donor in a cohort sampled during active COVID-19. Sample: peripheral blood. The genes are TRBV6-5 and TRBJ1-4, with a weak D call TRBD1 (6 bases). The CDR3 bases are TGTGCCAGCCGGGCAGGGGTAAGGAATGAAAAACTGTTTTTT. This codes for CASRAGVRNEKLFF.